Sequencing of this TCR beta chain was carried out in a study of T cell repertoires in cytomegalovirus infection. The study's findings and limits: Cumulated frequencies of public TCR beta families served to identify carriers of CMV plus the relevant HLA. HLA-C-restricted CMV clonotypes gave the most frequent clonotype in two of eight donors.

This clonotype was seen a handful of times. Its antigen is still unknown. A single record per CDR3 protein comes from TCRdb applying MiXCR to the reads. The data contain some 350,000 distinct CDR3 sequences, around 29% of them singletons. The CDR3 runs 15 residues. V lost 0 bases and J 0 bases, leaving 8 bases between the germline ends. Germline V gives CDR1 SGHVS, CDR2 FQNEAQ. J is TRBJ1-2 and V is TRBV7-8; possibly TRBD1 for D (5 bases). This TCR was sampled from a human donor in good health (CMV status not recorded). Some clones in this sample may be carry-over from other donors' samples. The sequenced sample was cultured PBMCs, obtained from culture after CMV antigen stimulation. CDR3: CASSLARDPNYGYTF. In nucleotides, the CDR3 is TGTGCCAGCAGCTTAGCGCGGGACCCTAACTATGGCTACACCTTC.